This is a list of T cell receptor beta chains from one sample in a study of T cells in Graves' hyperthyroidism and ophthalmopathy. TCRdb ran MiXCR on the multiplex PCR reads and lists one entry per CDR3 protein. The sample holds 350,000 to 450,000 distinct CDR3 sequences, approximately 13% seen once. Sample: blood. These receptors were obtained from a woman between 55 and 75 years old with Graves' hyperthyroidism. Both conserved end residues are trimmed from each CDR3. D genes are given only for firm matches.

j_call	v_call	d_call	cdr3_aa
TRBJ2-7	TRBV5-6	TRBD1	ASSQGQGYYEQY
TRBJ2-7	TRBV6-1	.	ASKRVSTYEQY
TRBJ2-7	TRBV7-6	TRBD2	ASSFQSGSYEQY
TRBJ2-2	TRBV27	TRBD2	ASSSSGRGGGELF
TRBJ2-7	TRBV28	.	ASSSSYGQY
TRBJ2-1	TRBV11-2	TRBD1	ASSLDSRIGTGKNEQF
TRBJ2-7	TRBV3-1	TRBD2	ASSPSGLANYEQY
TRBJ1-2	TRBV20-1	TRBD1	SATNQGAYGYT
TRBJ1-2	TRBV6-1	.	ASSLGRSFGYT
TRBJ2-1	TRBV14	.	ASSQGPRGRAYNEQF
TRBJ2-3	TRBV4-2	.	ASSQDGILAGAQY
TRBJ1-1	TRBV6-2/TRBV6-3	.	ASRNRALATEAF
TRBJ2-1	TRBV12-3/TRBV12-4	.	ASKTSSAAAEQF
TRBJ1-2	TRBV9	.	ASSAPVRGVGYGYT
TRBJ1-1	TRBV5-1	.	ASSNGENTEAF
TRBJ2-2	TRBV5-5	TRBD2	ASSLGLAGGDTGELF
TRBJ2-7	TRBV11-2	TRBD1	ASSSIRDRAYEQY
TRBJ2-5	TRBV2	.	ASSERAYQETQY
TRBJ2-1	TRBV19	TRBD2	ARTSAGTSDYNEQF
TRBJ2-3	TRBV6-1	TRBD2	ASSDPAGEGTDTQY
TRBJ1-3	TRBV20-1	TRBD1	SAKGAGNSGNTIY
TRBJ2-4	TRBV7-8	TRBD2	ASSQTSGHKNIQY
TRBJ2-4	TRBV7-3	TRBD2	ASSPQTSGAKNIQY
TRBJ2-7	TRBV27	TRBD2	ATSPAGGDHEQY